This note documents a single T cell receptor beta chain sequence. As yet, its antigen is unknown. Regarding time point: before natalizumab initiation. T0 refers to blood drawn before natalizumab was first infused. The sample is drawn from a study of multiple sclerosis patients with progressive multifocal leukoencephalopathy. General study points: Findings may reflect JC virus infection or just general immunocompromise. No common TRBV or TRBJ usage or pairing appeared at PML.

This was a survey-level run. Data came from immunoSEQ multiplex PCR; TCRdb stores just in-frame clones and leaves some out. Of under 35,000 clones listed, 85% to 95% were seen once; the top ten hold 1.9%. Sequenced: PBMCs. The origin of this receptor is a young man with multiple sclerosis.

The CDR3 DNA reads TGCAGCGTAAAAACAGGGGAGGGGCGCTACACCTTC. Amino acid sequence: CSVKTGEGRYTF. The rearrangement links TRBV29-1 to TRBJ1-2, with 7 bases lining up with TRBD1. The CDR3 length is 12 residues. V lost 6 bases and J lost 9; bases outside the gene matches: 10. Germline V CDR1 and CDR2: SQVTM, ANQGSEA.